Each of the 32 T cell receptor beta chains below was sequenced from the same sample in a study of radiotherapy plus CTLA-4 blockade in lung cancer. Libraries were prepared by immunoSEQ multiplex PCR; TCRdb keeps only in-frame clonotypes and omits some of them. The top ten hold roughly a quarter of the sample, which has about 43,000 clones, about 67% seen once. Material: peripheral blood, obtained from a patient treated with radiotherapy plus ipilimumab. These TCRs come from a human donor with non-small cell lung cancer who had a partial response to radiotherapy plus ipilimumab.

The chain combines TRBV7-2 with TRBJ2-7, with D perhaps matching TRBD1 (5 bases). Looked up from germline, CDR1 is SGHTA and CDR2 is FQGNSA. This CDR3 spans 14 amino acids. The V gene lost 2 bases and the J gene lost 2 bases, with 10 bases spanning the gap. The DNA of the CDR3 is TGTGCCAGCAGCTTATCCGGACAAACCTACGAGCAGTACTTC. Its protein product is CASSLSGQTYEQYF.

The V call is TRBV7-2, the J call TRBJ1-1, with unresolved D. Trimming took off 6 bases at V and 1 base at J, with 9 bases between the two ends. Germline lookup yields CDR1 SGHTA and CDR2 FQGNSA. The CDR3 runs 13 residues. DNA for the CDR3: TGTGCCAGCAGGCGTGAGGCGAACACTGAAGCTTTCTTT. Amino acid sequence: CASRREANTEAFF.

This chain connects TRBV5-1 to TRBJ2-5, with TRBD2 matching 8 bases. The closer fit of TRBJ2-7 to the DNA end suggests the J call may be wrong. Germline CDR1 SGHRS, CDR2 YFSETQ. The length of the CDR3 is 14 residues. The CDR3 DNA sequence: TGCGCCAGTACGCCCGGGACTAGTGCTTACGAGCAGTACTTC. Translation gives CASTPGTSAYEQYF.

V is TRBV10-1 and J is TRBJ2-1; 9 nucleotides align to TRBD2. J gave up 9 bases and V 6 bases, and 6 bases lay outside the gene matches. Germline CDR1 WNHNN, CDR2 SYGVQD (reference sequence). CDR3 length: 13 amino acids. The CDR3 DNA reads as TGCGCCAGCAGCTTAGCGGGAGACACTGAGCAGTTCTTC. This encodes CASSLAGDTEQFF.

In its sample, this clone was seen many times. The gene calls are TRBV5-5 and TRBJ1-3, with TRBD1 as a possible D gene (5 bases). This CDR3 region has 15 residues. Germline V gene sequence: CDR1 SGHKS, CDR2 YYEKEE (reference sequence). V lost 4 bases, J lost 0 bases, and 11 bases lay in between. The CDR3, as DNA: TGTGCCAGCAGCCCCAGGGTGGTCTCTGGAAACACCATATATTTT. Translating gives CASSPRVVSGNTIYF. Variable domain in full (rest from reference TRBV5-5 and TRBJ1-3): DAGVTQSPTHLIKTRGQQVTLRCSPISGHKSVSWYQQVLGQGPQFIFQYYEKEERGRGNFPDRFSARQFPNYSSELNVNALLLGDSALYLCASSPRVVSGNTIYFGEGSWLTVV.

The chain has TRBV6-5 and TRBJ1-2, with a tentative D call TRBD1 (5 bases). V was cut by 2 bases and J by 5 bases, with 15 bases left in between. This CDR3 region has 15 residues. The germline CDR1 and CDR2 sequences are MNHEY and SVGAGI. This CDR3 is CASSYPRAGLYGYTF. The DNA of the CDR3 is TGTGCCAGCAGTTACCCCAGGGCAGGGCTTTATGGCTACACCTTC.

The table lists this clone with a count of one. The chain links TRBV5-1 to TRBJ2-3, with 9 bases fitting TRBD2. The CDR3 sequence is 15 residues long. Germline loops: CDR1 SGHRS, CDR2 YFSETQ. The junction had 4 bases not matched to a gene; V was cut back by 1 base and J by 4 bases. The chain's CDR3 is CASSLFSGSSDTQYF. The DNA of the CDR3 is TGCGCCAGCAGCTTGTTTAGCGGGAGTTCAGATACGCAGTATTTT.

The chain carries TRBV5-5 and TRBJ1-5; perhaps TRBD1 as D (5 bases). This CDR3 comprises 14 residues. Germline-derived CDR1 and CDR2 are SGHKS and YYEKEE (reference sequence). V was trimmed by 0 bases and J by 6 bases, leaving 10 bases between them. The DNA of the CDR3 is TGTGCCAGCAGCTTGGCGCAGGGAGGTCAGCCCCAGCATTTT. It is translated as CASSLAQGGQPQHF.

The table lists this clone with a count of one. The chain joins TRBV5-1 to TRBJ2-3; 7 bases line up with TRBD2. From germline, CDR1 is SGHRS and CDR2 YFSETQ. With 0 bases clipped from V and 6 bases from J, the junction kept 10 bases outside the gene matches. This CDR3 region has 16 residues. The CDR3: CASSLAFAGVGDTQYF. In DNA, the CDR3 is TGCGCCAGCAGCTTGGCCTTTGCGGGAGTCGGGGATACGCAGTATTTT.

The rearrangement uses TRBV11-3 and TRBJ2-2; the match to TRBD1 covers 7 bases. Trimming cost V 0 bases and J 6 bases; bases outside gene matches: 4. This CDR3 has 15 amino acids. Germline lookup yields CDR1 SGHNT and CDR2 YENEEA. DNA of the CDR3: TGTGCCAGCAGCTTAGATCGGCAGGGGGCCGGGGAGCTGTTTTTT. Protein product: CASSLDRQGAGELFF.

The chain joins TRBV9 to TRBJ2-3; 7 bases are shared with TRBD1. Per germline, CDR1 SGDLS and CDR2 YYNGEE. The CDR3 runs 16 residues. The V and J ends lost 3 bases and 0 bases, in that order; junction bases with no gene match: 7. CDR3 DNA sequence: TGTGCCAGCAGCGCGAGACAGGGTGGCAGCACAGATACGCAGTATTTT. Its protein product is CASSARQGGSTDTQYF.

The V gene is TRBV4-2, the J gene TRBJ2-7, with 8 bases matching TRBD1. This CDR3 is built from 15 residues. V lost 0 bases and J lost 4; bases outside the gene matches: 5. Germline loops: CDR1 LGHNA, CDR2 YNFKEQ. CDR3 loop: CASSQERTGMYEQYF. The CDR3, as DNA: TGTGCCAGCAGCCAAGAACGGACAGGGATGTACGAGCAGTACTTC.

The rearrangement links TRBV6-5 to TRBJ1-3; the D is unclear. Trimming left V 0 bases short and J 0 bases short, with 6 bases between. In germline, CDR1 is MNHEY, CDR2 SVGAGI. This CDR3 is 15 amino acids long. As DNA, the CDR3 is TGTGCCAGCAGTTACTCTGAGGGCTCTGGAAACACCATATATTTT. Translated: CASSYSEGSGNTIYF.

This clone has more than one count but fewer than ten. The V call is TRBV4-1, the J call TRBJ2-2; no clear D. V was cut by 5 bases and J by 3 bases, with 10 bases left in between. Germline loops: CDR1 MGHRA, CDR2 YSYEKL. The CDR3 spans 14 residues. CDR3 sequence reads: CASSSYRDTGELFF. The CDR3 DNA reads TGCGCCAGCAGCAGCTATCGGGACACCGGGGAGCTGTTTTTT.

This clone was picked up one time. The V and J genes are TRBV6-5 and TRBJ2-1; TRBD1 aligns across 9 bases. Trimming took 4 bases from V and 6 from J; bases not matched to a gene: 10. This CDR3 spans 16 amino acids. Germline-derived CDR1 and CDR2 are MNHEY and SVGAGI. CDR3 region: CASSFRDRVMGNEQFF. The DNA of the CDR3 is TGTGCCAGCAGTTTCCGGGACAGGGTAATGGGCAATGAGCAGTTCTTC.

This clone was observed a handful of times. The chain joins TRBV11-2 to TRBJ2-3, with D unclear. V was clipped by 2 bases and J by 8 bases, with 11 bases between them. The CDR3 totals 13 residues. CDR1 is SGHAT, CDR2 FQNNGV, per germline. The CDR3 here is CASSLQVFSTQYF. CDR3 coding DNA: TGTGCCAGCAGCTTACAGGTTTTCAGTACGCAGTATTTT.

The chain combines TRBV7-3 with TRBJ1-1; D uncertain. Germline V CDR1 and CDR2: SGHTA, FQGTGA. The CDR3 runs 16 residues. V was clipped by 1 base and J by 9 bases, with 21 bases between them. The DNA of the CDR3 is TGTGCCAGCAGCTTAATGGCGGCAGCGGGTAGAACTCAAGCTTTCTTT. Protein product: CASSLMAAAGRTQAFF. The full variable domain, completed using reference TRBV7-3 and TRBJ1-1, is GAGVSQTPSNKVTEKGKYVELRCDPISGHTALYWYRQSLGQGPEFLIYFQGTGAADDSGLPNDRFFAVRPEGSVSTLKIQRTERGDSAVYLCASSLMAAAGRTQAFFGQGTRLTVV.

V gene TRBV5-6 combines with J gene TRBJ2-6; 9 nucleotides match TRBD1. Per germline, CDR1 SGHDT and CDR2 YYEEEE. V was pared by 3 bases and J by 2 bases, with 3 bases of the junction left unmatched. The CDR3 runs to 16 residues. CDR3 amino acids: CASSWGQGTGANVLTF. In nucleotides, the CDR3 is TGTGCCAGCAGCTGGGGACAGGGAACTGGGGCCAACGTCCTGACTTTC.

This clone was seen just once. This chain uses TRBV19 with TRBJ1-5; 11 bases fit TRBD1. V lost 6 bases and J lost 6; bases outside the gene matches: 4. CDR3 length: 14 amino acids. Germline V gene sequence: CDR1 LNHDA, CDR2 SQIVND (reference sequence). The CDR3 DNA sequence: TGTGCCAGTAGGGGACAGGGGGGCGGTCAGCCCCAGCATTTT. Its translation: CASRGQGGGQPQHF.

This chain links TRBV5-4 with TRBJ1-1, with 10 positions matching TRBD1. V trimming: 3 bases; J trimming: 3 bases; junction bases outside the gene matches: 5. The CDR3 covers 15 residues. Germline values: CDR1 SGHNT, CDR2 YYREEE (reference sequence). For the CDR3, the DNA is TGTGCCAGCAGCTCCCGACAGGGGGCGGACACTGAAGCTTTCTTT. This sequence encodes CASSSRQGADTEAFF.

Only a few counts were recorded for this clone. The rearrangement links TRBV9 to TRBJ2-2; possibly TRBD1 for D (6 bases). The CDR3 loop spans 16 amino acids. Trimming removed 4 bases at V and 1 base at J, with 14 bases between. The germline CDR1 and CDR2 sequences are SGDLS and YYNGEE. The CDR3 loop is CASSLQGWENTGELFF. The CDR3 nucleotides read TGTGCCAGCAGCCTACAGGGTTGGGAGAACACCGGGGAGCTGTTTTTT.

The genes are TRBV5-6 and TRBJ1-4; no clear D. The germline V gene encodes CDR1 SGHDT and CDR2 YYEEEE. V was clipped by 4 bases and J by 5 bases, with 15 bases between them. This CDR3 is 15 amino acids long. CDR3 bases: TGTGCCAGCAGCCGGCGCGGGGTAGAGAATGAAAAACTGTTTTTT. It codes for CASSRRGVENEKLFF. The full variable domain, in which reference TRBV5-6 and TRBJ1-4 provide the parts outside the CDR3, is DAGVTQSPTHLIKTRGQQVTLRCSPKSGHDTVSWYQQALGQGPQFIFQYYEEEERQRGNFPDRFSGHQFPNYSSELNVNALLLGDSALYLCASSRRGVENEKLFFGSGTQLSVL.

This clone has a handful of counts. The chain uses TRBV6-5 and TRBJ1-6, with D possibly matching TRBD1 (6 bases). Trimming took 0 bases from V and 4 from J, leaving 10 bases between them. Germline V CDR1 and CDR2: MNHEY, SVGAGI. The CDR3 runs 16 residues. The CDR3 spells CASSYSGQHYNSPLHF. The CDR3 DNA reads TGTGCCAGCAGTTACTCCGGACAGCATTATAATTCACCCCTCCACTTT.

This chain links TRBV7-2 with TRBJ2-3; D gene ambiguous. V was shortened by 1 base and J by 2 bases, with 13 bases between the two germline ends. The germline CDR1 and CDR2 sequences are SGHTA and FQGNSA. The length of the CDR3 is 16 residues. The CDR3 loop reads CASSLGQASFTDTQYF. The CDR3 bases are TGTGCCAGCAGCTTAGGGCAGGCGTCCTTCACAGATACGCAGTATTTT.

This clone was observed a few times. The chain links TRBV2 to TRBJ1-5, with D possibly TRBD1 on 5 matching bases. Deletions cut 6 bases from V and 4 bases from J, with 10 bases between. The germline gives CDR1 SNHLY, CDR2 FYNNEI. This CDR3 has 13 amino acids. The CDR3 sequence is CASRGTGNQPQHF. DNA for the CDR3: TGTGCCAGCAGAGGAACAGGTAATCAGCCCCAGCATTTT.

This chain joins TRBV5-4 and TRBJ2-7, with D tentatively TRBD1 (5 bases). The V end lost 0 bases, the J end lost 9 bases, and 13 bases lay between the germline ends. The CDR3 length is 13 residues. Germline lookup yields CDR1 SGHNT and CDR2 YYREEE (reference sequence). The CDR3 sequence is CASSLDRDQGQYF. DNA of the CDR3: TGTGCCAGCAGCTTGGATAGGGATCAGGGGCAGTACTTC.

The J gene is TRBJ1-1, the V gene TRBV18; TRBD1 matches at 12 bases. Losses at the gene ends were 2 bases for V and 6 bases for J; bases not matched to a gene: 13. There are 18 residues in the CDR3. Germline CDR1 is KGHSH and CDR2 is LQKENI. CDR3 DNA sequence: TGTGCCAGCTCACCAACAGCGGGACAGGGGGCGCGAACCCCTGAAGCTTTCTTT. The encoded protein is CASSPTAGQGARTPEAFF. Variable domain in full (rest from reference TRBV18 and TRBJ1-1): NAGVMQNPRHLVRRRGQEARLRCSPMKGHSHVYWYRQLPEEGLKFMVYLQKENIIDESGMPKERFSAEFPKEGPSILRIQQVVRGDSAAYFCASSPTAGQGARTPEAFFGQGTRLTVV.

This chain uses TRBV6-1 with TRBJ2-3, with 9 bases aligning to TRBD2. The germline V gene encodes CDR1 MNHNS and CDR2 SASEGT. Trimming took 3 bases from V and 8 from J; bases not matched to a gene: 15. The CDR3 consists of 17 residues. Here the CDR3 reads CASSDLTVGTSMGTQYF. DNA for the CDR3: TGTGCCAGCAGTGATCTAACGGTCGGGACTAGCATGGGTACGCAGTATTTT.

The chain joins TRBV29-1 to TRBJ2-1; TRBD2 agrees at 7 bases. The CDR3 is made up of 15 amino acids. With 3 bases clipped from V and 0 bases from J, the junction kept 5 bases outside the gene matches. Germline CDR1 reads SQVTM; CDR2 reads ANQGSEA. In DNA, the CDR3 is TGCAGCGTTGAGGGGGGGGAAAGCTCCTACAATGAGCAGTTCTTC. Protein: CSVEGGESSYNEQFF.

The chain couples TRBV15 to TRBJ2-1, with D possibly being TRBD1 or TRBD2 (5 bases each). Trimming stripped 5 bases from V and 12 bases from J, with 14 bases between. The germline CDR1 and CDR2 sequences are LNHNV and YYDKDF (reference sequence). The CDR3 is 12 amino acids. The CDR3 DNA reads as TGTGCCACCAGCCGAGGGGAGCCCCGGCAGTTCTTC. Translated, it gives CATSRGEPRQFF.

In its sample, this clone was seen a few times. This chain connects TRBV11-2 to TRBJ2-3; TRBD2 matches at 7 bases. Germline trimming cut 8 bases from V and 0 bases from J; bases unmatched to any gene: 8. CDR3 length: 15 amino acids. Germline-derived CDR1 and CDR2 are SGHAT and FQNNGV. The CDR3 sequence: CASEKSGVSTDTQYF. CDR3 coding DNA: TGTGCCAGCGAGAAGAGCGGGGTTAGCACAGATACGCAGTATTTT.

The genes are TRBV27 and TRBJ1-1, with D maybe TRBD1 (6 bases). Germline V gene data show CDR1 as MNHEY and CDR2 as SMNVEV (reference sequence). The CDR3 spans 17 residues. Trimming cost V 2 bases and J 4 bases, with 20 bases left between them. The CDR3 reads CASSLLRAKGGGTEAFF. The CDR3 DNA sequence: TGTGCCAGCAGTTTACTCCGGGCCAAGGGAGGGGGCACTGAAGCTTTCTTT.